This T cell receptor (beta chain) stems from a study of T cells in tumors after PD-1 blockade. Study information: Patients received pembrolizumab 200 mg every 3 weeks or cemiplimab 350 mg every 2 weeks. Some patients also took daily vismodegib 150 mg during anti-PD-1 treatment.

A remark on this clone: Its target is not known.

Findings and limits, study-wide: Roughly two fifths of tumor TCR clonotypes were also found in blood.

Data came from immunoSEQ multiplex PCR; TCRdb stores just in-frame clones and leaves some out. The data contain over 60,000 clones, around 67% of them singletons. Trimming at V came to 1 base and at J to 3 bases, leaving 2 bases not matched to a gene. The CDR3 sequence is 15 residues long. From germline, CDR1 is SGHRS and CDR2 YFSETQ. Sequencing was performed on PBMCs, taken after anti-PD-1 treatment. V and J are TRBV5-1 and TRBJ2-2; 8 bases map to TRBD2. The TCR comes from a human donor with basal cell carcinoma. As DNA, the CDR3 is TGCGCCAGCAGCTTGAACGGGGGGGACACCGGGGAGCTGTTTTTT. This codes for CASSLNGGDTGELFF.